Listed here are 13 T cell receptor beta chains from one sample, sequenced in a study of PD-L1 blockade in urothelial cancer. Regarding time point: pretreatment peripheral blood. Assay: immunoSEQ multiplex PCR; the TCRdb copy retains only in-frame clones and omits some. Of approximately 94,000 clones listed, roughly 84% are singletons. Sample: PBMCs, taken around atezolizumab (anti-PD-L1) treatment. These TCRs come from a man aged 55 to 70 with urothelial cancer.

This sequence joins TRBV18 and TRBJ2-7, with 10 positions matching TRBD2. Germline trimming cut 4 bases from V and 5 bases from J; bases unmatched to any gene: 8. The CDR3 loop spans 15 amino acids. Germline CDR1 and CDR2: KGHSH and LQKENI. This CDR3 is CASSQSGGAPNEQYF. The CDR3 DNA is TGTGCCAGCTCACAAAGCGGGGGGGCACCCAACGAGCAGTACTTC.

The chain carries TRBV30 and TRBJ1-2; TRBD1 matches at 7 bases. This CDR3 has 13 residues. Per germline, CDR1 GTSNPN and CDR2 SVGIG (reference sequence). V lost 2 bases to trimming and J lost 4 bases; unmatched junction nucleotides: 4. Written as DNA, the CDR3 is TGTGCCTGGAGTCAGGGGGACGGCTATGGCTACACCTTC. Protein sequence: CAWSQGDGYGYTF.

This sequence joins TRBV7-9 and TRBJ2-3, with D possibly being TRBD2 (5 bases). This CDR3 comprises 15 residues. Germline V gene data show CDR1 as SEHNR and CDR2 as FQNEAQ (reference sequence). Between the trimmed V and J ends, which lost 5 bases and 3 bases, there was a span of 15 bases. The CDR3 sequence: CASSPGLVNTDTQYF. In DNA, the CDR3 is TGTGCCAGCAGCCCCGGACTGGTCAATACAGATACGCAGTATTTT.

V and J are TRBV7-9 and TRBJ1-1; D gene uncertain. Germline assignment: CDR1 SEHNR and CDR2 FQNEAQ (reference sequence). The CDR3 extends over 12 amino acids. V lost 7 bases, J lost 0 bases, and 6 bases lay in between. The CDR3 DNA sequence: TGTGCCAGCAACCAGGTGAACACTGAAGCTTTCTTT. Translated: CASNQVNTEAFF.

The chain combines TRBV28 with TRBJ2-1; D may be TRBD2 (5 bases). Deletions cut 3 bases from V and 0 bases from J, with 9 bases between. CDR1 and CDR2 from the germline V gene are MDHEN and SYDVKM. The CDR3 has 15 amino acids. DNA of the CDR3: TGTGCCAGCAGTTTTCCGGGGAGCTCCTACAATGAGCAGTTCTTC. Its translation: CASSFPGSSYNEQFF.

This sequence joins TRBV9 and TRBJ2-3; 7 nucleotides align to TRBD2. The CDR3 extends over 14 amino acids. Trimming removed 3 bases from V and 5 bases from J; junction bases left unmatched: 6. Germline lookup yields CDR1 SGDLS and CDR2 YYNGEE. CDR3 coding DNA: TGTGCCAGCAGCGGCCAAGCGGGAAGAGATACGCAGTATTTT. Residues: CASSGQAGRDTQYF.

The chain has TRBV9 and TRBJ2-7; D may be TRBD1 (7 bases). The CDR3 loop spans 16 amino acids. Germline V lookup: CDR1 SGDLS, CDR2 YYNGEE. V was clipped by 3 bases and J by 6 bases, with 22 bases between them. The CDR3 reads CASSGDLTGSLSEQYF. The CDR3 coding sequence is TGTGCCAGCAGCGGGGACTTGACAGGGAGTCTTTCCGAGCAGTACTTC.

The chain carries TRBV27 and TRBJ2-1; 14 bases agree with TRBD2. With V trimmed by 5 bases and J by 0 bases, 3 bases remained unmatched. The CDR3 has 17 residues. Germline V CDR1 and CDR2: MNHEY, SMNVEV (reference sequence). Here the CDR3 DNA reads TGTGCCAGCAGTGGACTAGCGGGAGGCCCCTCCTACAATGAGCAGTTCTTC. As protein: CASSGLAGGPSYNEQFF.

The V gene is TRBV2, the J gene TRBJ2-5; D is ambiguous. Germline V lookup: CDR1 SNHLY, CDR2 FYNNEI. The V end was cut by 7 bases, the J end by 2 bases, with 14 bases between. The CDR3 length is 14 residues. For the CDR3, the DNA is TGTGCCAGCACCCTCCGCCAGACTCAAGAGACCCAGTACTTC. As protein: CASTLRQTQETQYF.

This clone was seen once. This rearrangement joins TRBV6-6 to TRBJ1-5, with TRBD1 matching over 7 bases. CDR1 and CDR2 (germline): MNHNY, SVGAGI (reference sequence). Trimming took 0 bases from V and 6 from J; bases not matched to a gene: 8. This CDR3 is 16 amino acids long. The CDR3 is CASSYSPKGAVQPQHF. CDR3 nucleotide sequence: TGTGCCAGCAGTTACTCGCCAAAGGGGGCGGTTCAGCCCCAGCATTTT.

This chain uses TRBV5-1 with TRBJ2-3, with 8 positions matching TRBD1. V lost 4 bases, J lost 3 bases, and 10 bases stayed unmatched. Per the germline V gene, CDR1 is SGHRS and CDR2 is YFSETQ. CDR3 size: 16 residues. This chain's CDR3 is CASSAPQGGVTDTQYF. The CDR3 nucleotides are TGCGCCAGCAGCGCCCCACAGGGGGGCGTAACAGATACGCAGTATTTT. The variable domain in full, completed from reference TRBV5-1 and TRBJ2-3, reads KAGVTQTPRYLIKTRGQQVTLSCSPISGHRSVSWYQQTPGQGLQFLFEYFSETQRNKGNFPGRFSGRQFSNSRSEMNVSTLELGDSALYLCASSAPQGGVTDTQYFGPGTRLTVL.

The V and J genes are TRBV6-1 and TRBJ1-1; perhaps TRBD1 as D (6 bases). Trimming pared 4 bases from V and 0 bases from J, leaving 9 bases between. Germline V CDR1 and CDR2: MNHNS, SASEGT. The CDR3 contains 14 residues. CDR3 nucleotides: TGTGCCAGCAGTGGACAGGTGATGAACACTGAAGCTTTCTTT. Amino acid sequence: CASSGQVMNTEAFF.

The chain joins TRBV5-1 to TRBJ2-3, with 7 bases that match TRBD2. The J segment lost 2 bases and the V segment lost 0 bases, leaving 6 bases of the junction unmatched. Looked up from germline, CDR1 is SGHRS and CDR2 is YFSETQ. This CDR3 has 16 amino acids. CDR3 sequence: CASSLAASGSTDTQYF. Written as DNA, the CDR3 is TGCGCCAGCAGCTTGGCGGCTAGCGGTTCCACAGATACGCAGTATTTT.